A single sample is the source of the 6 T cell receptor beta chains below, sequenced in a study of regulatory dendritic cells for organ transplantation. Their antigens remain unidentified. CFSE-labeled sorted T cells met regulatory or mature dendritic cells for four to five days. The protocol was immunoSEQ multiplex PCR, while the TCRdb copy is restricted to in-frame clones and leaves out a portion. The sample carries 15,000 to 20,000 clones, 70% to 85% recorded once. The sample consisted of memory CD4+ T cells from blood cultured with regulatory dendritic cells. Subset indicated: CD45RO+ memory T cells. All receptors derive from a human donor in good health.

The V call is TRBV30, the J call TRBJ2-5, with D hard to call. From germline, CDR1 is GTSNPN and CDR2 SVGIG (reference sequence). Trimming took 5 bases from V and 4 from J, leaving 5 bases between them. The CDR3 has 10 amino acids. The CDR3 loop reads CAWGRETQYF. CDR3 DNA: TGTGCCTGGGGCAGAGAGACCCAGTACTTC.

This chain uses TRBV11-2 with TRBJ2-3; D uncertain. The V gene's germline CDR1 is SGHAT and CDR2 FQNNGV. The CDR3 loop spans 16 amino acids. V was shortened by 3 bases and J by 2 bases, with 15 bases between the two germline ends. CDR3 bases: TGTGCCAGCAGCTTCGCGCCCGTCCCGGTCACAGATACGCAGTATTTT. Protein: CASSFAPVPVTDTQYF.

The J gene is TRBJ1-1, the V gene TRBV7-2; D unresolved. Trimming took off 2 bases at V and 0 bases at J, with 4 bases between the two ends. The germline V gene has CDR1 SGHTA and CDR2 FQGNSA. The CDR3 has 13 amino acids. The CDR3 coding sequence is TGTGCCAGCAGCTTATTGGTGAACACTGAAGCTTTCTTT. It translates to CASSLLVNTEAFF.

This clone appeared a single time. The chain uses TRBV18 and TRBJ2-3; 9 nucleotides match TRBD2. The CDR3 runs 16 residues. The germline V gene has CDR1 KGHSH and CDR2 LQKENI. V lost 4 bases, J lost 3 bases, and 8 bases stayed unmatched. This chain's CDR3 is CASSRPRAGGTDTQYF. In DNA, the CDR3 is TGTGCCAGCTCACGCCCGCGGGCGGGGGGGACAGATACGCAGTATTTT.

The table lists this clone with a few counts. This rearrangement joins TRBV7-8 to TRBJ1-6; 10 bases are a match to TRBD1. V gave up 1 base and J gave up 9 bases; unmatched junction bases: 0. Per the germline V gene, CDR1 is SGHVS and CDR2 is FQNEAQ. The CDR3 has 14 amino acids. The CDR3 DNA reads as TGTGCCAGCAGCTTAGGGGACAGGGGTTCACCCCTCCACTTT. This encodes CASSLGDRGSPLHF.

This clone was seen only a few times. This chain joins TRBV6-5 and TRBJ2-4; no definite D call. Germline CDR1 reads MNHEY; CDR2 reads SVGAGI. Trimming removed 8 bases from V and 4 bases from J, with 18 bases in between. The CDR3 runs to 15 residues. The CDR3 sequence is CASSAVSGVKNIQYF. The CDR3 nucleotides are TGTGCCAGCTCCGCGGTGTCTGGGGTAAAAAACATTCAGTACTTC.